This T cell receptor beta chain was obtained from a study of shared clonotypes between healthy human individuals. The wider study: Each donor's CD8 memory used one plate, CD8 naive two, each CD4 subset three.

Terminally differentiated effector memory CD45RA+ cells were left out of the naive CD8 fraction, which was CD45RO-negative and positively selected for CCR7. Clones were sequenced by immunoSEQ multiplex PCR, and TCRdb holds only the in-frame ones, with some missing. The repertoire holds roughly 2.1 million clones, with 90% to 95% as singletons. CDR1 is MGHRA, CDR2 YSYEKL, per germline. The CDR3 totals 15 residues. With V trimmed by 6 bases and J by 3 bases, 9 bases remained unmatched. Sequenced input: naive CD8+ T cells from PBMCs. J is TRBJ2-7 and V is TRBV4-1; 9 nucleotides line up with TRBD1. This receptor was obtained from a man in his late teens or twenties in good health. Some clones in this sample may be carry-over from other donors' samples. In DNA, the CDR3 is TGCGCCAGCAGTACTTACAGGGGGCAGCACTACGAGCAGTACTTC. Translated, it gives CASSTYRGQHYEQYF.